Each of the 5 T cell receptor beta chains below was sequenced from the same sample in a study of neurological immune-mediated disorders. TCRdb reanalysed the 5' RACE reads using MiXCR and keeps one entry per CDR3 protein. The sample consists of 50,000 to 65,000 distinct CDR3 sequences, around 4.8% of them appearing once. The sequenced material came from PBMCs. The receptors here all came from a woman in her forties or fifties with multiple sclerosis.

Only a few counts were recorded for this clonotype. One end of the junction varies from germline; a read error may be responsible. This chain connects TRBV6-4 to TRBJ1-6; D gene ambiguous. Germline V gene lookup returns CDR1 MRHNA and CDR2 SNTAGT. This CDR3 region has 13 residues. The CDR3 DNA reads TGTGCCAGCAGTGACTCGAGTCAATCACCCCTCAACTTT. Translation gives CASSDSSQSPLNF.

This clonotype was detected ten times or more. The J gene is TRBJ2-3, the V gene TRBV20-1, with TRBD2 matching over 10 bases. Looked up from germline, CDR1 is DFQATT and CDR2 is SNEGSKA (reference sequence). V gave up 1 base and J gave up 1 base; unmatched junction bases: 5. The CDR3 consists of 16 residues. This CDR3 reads CSARVWTSGRTDTQYF. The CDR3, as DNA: TGCAGTGCTAGAGTGTGGACTAGCGGACGCACAGATACGCAGTATTTT.

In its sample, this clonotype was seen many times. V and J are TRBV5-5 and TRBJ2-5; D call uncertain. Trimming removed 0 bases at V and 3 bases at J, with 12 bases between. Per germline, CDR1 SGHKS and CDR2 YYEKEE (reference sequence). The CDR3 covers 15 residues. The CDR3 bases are TGTGCCAGCAGCTTGGAGTCAGCGATCAAAGAGACCCAGTACTTC. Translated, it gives CASSLESAIKETQYF.

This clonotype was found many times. CDR3: CSARDELAGAVEQFF. DNA for the CDR3: TGCAGTGCTAGAGATGAACTAGCGGGGGCCGTAGAGCAGTTCTTC. The chain has TRBV20-1 and TRBJ2-1; 11 bases fit TRBD2. CDR3 size: 15 residues. Germline V gene data show CDR1 as DFQATT and CDR2 as SNEGSKA (reference sequence). J lost 10 bases, V lost 0 bases, and 8 bases had no gene match.

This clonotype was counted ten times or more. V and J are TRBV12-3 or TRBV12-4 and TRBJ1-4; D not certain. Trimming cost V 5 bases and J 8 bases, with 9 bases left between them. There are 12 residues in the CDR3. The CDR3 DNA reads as TGTGCCAGCAGTCTAGTCGGGGAAAAACTGTTTTTT. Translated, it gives CASSLVGEKLFF.